A single sample is the source of the 29 T cell receptor beta chains below, sequenced in a study of glioma-infiltrating T cells after dendritic cell vaccination. The assay was immunoSEQ multiplex PCR, and TCRdb's table has in-frame clones only and misses some. The sample shows about 64,000 clones, around four fifths of them seen only once. The material was blood, obtained before dendritic cell vaccination. These receptors all stem from a human donor with glioblastoma.

This clone showed up just once. This rearrangement joins TRBV10-1 to TRBJ2-1; possibly TRBD1 for D (6 bases). V lost 0 bases and J 4 bases, leaving 13 bases between the germline ends. The CDR3 spans 16 residues. Germline V gene sequence: CDR1 WNHNN, CDR2 SYGVQD (reference sequence). The DNA of the CDR3 is TGCGCCAGCAGTGAGTCCAGGGGCTGGAGTTACAATGAGCAGTTCTTC. It encodes CASSESRGWSYNEQFF.

This chain joins TRBV6-5 and TRBJ2-7, with TRBD2 matching 11 bases. V shed 6 bases and J 4 bases; nucleotides not matched to a gene: 8. CDR1 and CDR2 (germline): MNHEY, SVGAGI. The CDR3 runs 15 residues. CDR3 loop: CASRGIAGGAYEQYF. In DNA, the CDR3 is TGTGCCAGCAGAGGAATAGCGGGGGGGGCTTACGAGCAGTACTTC.

This chain uses TRBV15 with TRBJ2-1, with D tentatively TRBD1 (5 bases). V was clipped by 9 bases and J by 7 bases, with 19 bases between them. CDR1 is LNHNV, CDR2 YYDKDF, per germline (reference sequence). The CDR3 runs to 14 residues. The CDR3 loop reads CATRTFGAENEQFF. For the CDR3, the DNA is TGTGCCACTAGAACATTTGGGGCCGAGAATGAGCAGTTCTTC.

CDR3 loop: CASSPGLNYEQYF. CDR3 DNA: TGTGCCAGCAGCCCTGGACTAAACTACGAGCAGTACTTC. V gene TRBV5-6 combines with J gene TRBJ2-5, with D maybe TRBD2 (6 bases). The DNA end is a closer match to TRBJ2-7, so the J assignment may be wrong. The germline V gene encodes CDR1 SGHDT and CDR2 YYEEEE. The CDR3 loop spans 13 amino acids.

V and J are TRBV7-9 and TRBJ1-2; 9 bases map to TRBD1. The CDR3 length is 12 residues. V lost 9 bases to trimming and J lost 2 bases; unmatched junction nucleotides: 1. The germline gives CDR1 SEHNR, CDR2 FQNEAQ (reference sequence). The CDR3 bases are TGTGCCAGTGGGACAGGGAACTATGGCTACACCTTC. This translates into CASGTGNYGYTF.

Only a few counts were recorded for this clone. The chain combines TRBV5-4 with TRBJ1-2; a weak D match, TRBD1 (6 bases). CDR1 and CDR2 from the germline V gene are SGHNT and YYREEE (reference sequence). The V end lost 5 bases, the J end lost 2 bases, and 13 bases lay between the germline ends. The CDR3 length is 14 residues. The CDR3 DNA reads as TGTGCCAGCAGACCTGACAGGACCAACTATGGCTACACCTTC. Amino acid sequence: CASRPDRTNYGYTF.

V and J are TRBV10-2 and TRBJ2-5; a possible D gene is TRBD2 (7 bases). In germline, CDR1 is WSHSY, CDR2 SAAADI. This CDR3 comprises 16 residues. The ends were cut back, 10 bases at V and 2 bases at J, with 23 bases in the middle. The CDR3 is CATKRARRGRQETQYF. The DNA of the CDR3 is TGCGCCACTAAACGGGCAAGGCGGGGGCGACAAGAGACCCAGTACTTC.

Written as DNA, the CDR3 is TGTGCCAGCAGTGATGGGGGGATCTTTGGCACTGAAGCTTTCTTT. Translation: CASSDGGIFGTEAFF. The rearrangement joins TRBV6-1 to TRBJ1-1; tentatively, D is TRBD1 (5 bases). Germline loops: CDR1 MNHNS, CDR2 SASEGT. The V end was cut by 3 bases, the J end by 4 bases, with 15 bases between. The CDR3 runs to 15 residues.

This clone has only a few counts. The chain couples TRBV27 to TRBJ1-2; 7 bases fit TRBD1. Losses at the gene ends were 7 bases for V and 8 bases for J; bases not matched to a gene: 10. The CDR3 runs to 13 residues. Per the germline V gene, CDR1 is MNHEY and CDR2 is SMNVEV (reference sequence). In DNA form, the CDR3 reads TGTGCCAGCAAGCGTACAGGGGACTGGGGCTACACCTTC. This gives the protein CASKRTGDWGYTF.

This chain connects TRBV18 to TRBJ1-3, with TRBD1 matching over 9 bases. The CDR3 contains 14 residues. CDR1 and CDR2 from the germline V gene are KGHSH and LQKENI. V shed 4 bases, J shed 4 bases, and the junction held 2 bases outside the gene matches. CDR3 loop: CASSQDRGGNTIYF. The CDR3 region has the DNA TGTGCCAGCTCACAGGACAGGGGAGGAAACACCATATATTTT.

The chain recombines TRBV7-9 with TRBJ1-2; tentative D call: TRBD1 (5 bases). V lost 0 bases to trimming and J lost 13 bases, with 12 bases between them. The germline gives CDR1 SEHNR, CDR2 FQNEAQ (reference sequence). This CDR3 is built from 12 residues. The CDR3 loop is CASSLAGRATTF. CDR3 DNA: TGTGCCAGCAGCTTAGCGGGCAGGGCGACCACCTTC.

The chain recombines TRBV6-1 with TRBJ1-1, with D perhaps TRBD1 (5 bases). Germline CDR1 MNHNS, CDR2 SASEGT. The V gene lost 1 base and the J gene lost 4 bases, with 7 bases spanning the gap. The CDR3 length is 13 residues. CDR3 amino acids: CASSEVGGTEAFF. In nucleotides, the CDR3 is TGTGCCAGCAGTGAAGTGGGGGGCACTGAAGCTTTCTTT.

V is TRBV29-1 and J is TRBJ2-2, with 7 positions matching TRBD1. Germline V CDR1 and CDR2: SQVTM, ANQGSEA. The CDR3 has 11 residues. V lost 5 bases and J lost 7; bases outside the gene matches: 1. CDR3 sequence (DNA): TGCAGCGTTTACAGGGGCGGGGAGCTGTTTTTT. It is translated as CSVYRGGELFF.

The chain couples TRBV27 to TRBJ1-5; D gene unclear. The germline CDR1 and CDR2 sequences are MNHEY and SMNVEV (reference sequence). The ends were cut back, 2 bases at V and 5 bases at J, with 10 bases in the middle. The CDR3 consists of 14 residues. As DNA, the CDR3 is TGTGCCAGCAGTTTAGTGGCAGGCTATCAGCCCCAGCATTTT. Translating it yields CASSLVAGYQPQHF.

DNA for the CDR3: TGTGCCAGCAGTTATTCAGGGGGCGTGGAGCCCCAGCATTTT. Protein: CASSYSGGVEPQHF. This chain joins TRBV28 and TRBJ1-5; 8 nucleotides match TRBD1. This CDR3 contains 14 residues. Germline values: CDR1 MDHEN, CDR2 SYDVKM. The V segment lost 4 bases and the J segment 8 bases; nucleotides outside the gene matches: 7.

The chain combines TRBV28 with TRBJ2-3, with D uncertain. V lost 7 bases and J 0 bases, leaving 5 bases between the germline ends. CDR1 is MDHEN, CDR2 SYDVKM, per germline. The CDR3 length is 12 residues. Here the CDR3 DNA reads TGTGCCAGCATGAGAAGCACAGATACGCAGTATTTT. Residues: CASMRSTDTQYF.

This clone was detected once. The chain employs TRBV28 and TRBJ1-2; TRBD1 agrees at 9 bases. The V segment lost 6 bases and the J segment 8 bases; nucleotides outside the gene matches: 13. Germline V gene sequence: CDR1 MDHEN, CDR2 SYDVKM. This CDR3 region has 15 residues. The CDR3 loop reads CASSLPPQGAWGYTF. DNA for the CDR3: TGTGCCAGCAGCCTCCCCCCACAGGGGGCCTGGGGCTACACCTTC.

This chain connects TRBV28 to TRBJ1-5; D is uncertain. This CDR3 is 13 amino acids long. V lost 3 bases, J lost 7 bases, and 10 bases lay in between. CDR1 is MDHEN and CDR2 is SYDVKM in the germline V gene. CDR3 sequence: CASSLLRGQPQHF. The CDR3, as DNA: TGTGCCAGCAGTTTGCTCAGAGGGCAGCCCCAGCATTTT.

The V gene is TRBV5-1, the J gene TRBJ2-7, with 7 bases lining up with TRBD2. The germline V gene has CDR1 SGHRS and CDR2 YFSETQ. The V segment lost 4 bases and the J segment 1 base; nucleotides outside the gene matches: 8. This CDR3 is 15 amino acids long. CDR3 protein: CASSTIAGSSYEQYF. DNA of the CDR3: TGCGCCAGCAGCACTATAGCGGGCTCATCCTACGAGCAGTACTTC.

The CDR3 region is CAWAGTGSDTQYF. As DNA, the CDR3 is TGTGCCTGGGCCGGGACAGGGTCAGATACGCAGTATTTT. The genes are TRBV30 and TRBJ2-3, with TRBD1 matching 9 bases. The trim removed 5 bases at V and 4 bases at J, leaving 4 bases unmatched. Germline-derived CDR1 and CDR2 are GTSNPN and SVGIG (reference sequence). The CDR3 has 13 amino acids. Filled out from reference TRBV30 and TRBJ2-3, the complete variable domain reads SQTIHQWPATLVQPVGSPLSLECTVEGTSNPNLYWYRQAAGRGLQLLFYSVGIGQISSEVPQNLSASRPQDRQFILSSKKLLLSDSGFYLCAWAGTGSDTQYFGPGTRLTVL.

The sample holds one count of this clone. V gene TRBV7-8 combines with J gene TRBJ2-1, with a tentative D call TRBD1 (5 bases). The CDR3 contains 13 residues. V was trimmed by 1 base and J by 8 bases, leaving 9 bases between them. Germline values: CDR1 SGHVS, CDR2 FQNEAQ. This CDR3 is CASSLVTVHEQFF. The CDR3 bases are TGTGCCAGCAGCTTAGTGACAGTTCATGAGCAGTTCTTC.

The V and J genes are TRBV5-1 and TRBJ2-5; TRBD1 agrees at 8 bases. This CDR3 has 15 residues. Germline-derived CDR1 and CDR2 are SGHRS and YFSETQ. Unmatched junction bases numbered 2, after V lost 0 bases and J lost 1 base. CDR3 residues: CASSLGGTGQETQYF. The DNA of the CDR3 is TGCGCCAGCAGCTTGGGAGGGACAGGCCAAGAGACCCAGTACTTC.

A few counts support this clone. The gene calls are TRBV15 and TRBJ1-3; the match to TRBD1 covers 8 bases. The CDR3 is 18 amino acids. Germline loops: CDR1 LNHNV, CDR2 YYDKDF (reference sequence). With 0 bases clipped from V and 1 base from J, the junction kept 8 bases outside the gene matches. The CDR3 DNA sequence: TGTGCCACCAGCAGAGATCGGCGAGACAGGGGTTCTGGAAACACCATATATTTT. Translated, it gives CATSRDRRDRGSGNTIYF.

The chain combines TRBV7-2 with TRBJ2-3; a possible D gene is TRBD2 (6 bases). Germline V gene data show CDR1 as SGHTA and CDR2 as FQGNSA. V was cut by 5 bases and J by 3 bases, with 12 bases left in between. The CDR3 spans 14 residues. The CDR3 loop reads CASSPHAGTDTQYF. The CDR3 DNA reads as TGTGCCAGCAGCCCCCATGCGGGAACAGATACGCAGTATTTT.

The CDR3 loop reads CASSLQGRSQAFF. The CDR3 bases are TGTGCCAGCAGTTTGCAGGGTAGATCTCAAGCTTTCTTT. The J gene is TRBJ1-1, the V gene TRBV28, with a tentative D call TRBD1 (5 bases). This CDR3 spans 13 amino acids. Germline CDR1 is MDHEN and CDR2 is SYDVKM. Trimming took off 3 bases at V and 9 bases at J, with 14 bases between the two ends. Full variable domain (missing parts from reference TRBV28 and TRBJ1-1): DVKVTQSSRYLVKRTGEKVFLECVQDMDHENMFWYRQDPGLGLRLIYFSYDVKMKEKGDIPEGYSVSREKKERFSLILESASTNQTSMYLCASSLQGRSQAFFGQGTRLTVV.

The chain carries TRBV15 and TRBJ2-7; tentatively, D is TRBD1 (6 bases). CDR3 size: 14 residues. Germline lookup yields CDR1 LNHNV and CDR2 YYDKDF (reference sequence). Trimming pared 10 bases from V and 0 bases from J, leaving 16 bases between. The CDR3 region is CANSQGSSSYEQYF. The DNA for the CDR3 is TGTGCCAACTCACAGGGATCCTCCTCCTACGAGCAGTACTTC. Filled out from reference TRBV15 and TRBJ2-7, the complete variable domain reads DAMVIQNPRYQVTQFGKPVTLSCSQTLNHNVMYWYQQKSSQAPKLLFHYYDKDFNNEADTPDNFQSRRPNTSFCFLDIRSPGLGDTAMYLCANSQGSSSYEQYFGPGTRLTVT.

V usage is TRBV11-2 and J usage is TRBJ1-1; D not resolved. CDR3 length: 11 amino acids. Germline V CDR1 and CDR2: SGHAT, FQNNGV. V shed 5 bases and J shed 6 bases, with 7 bases lying between them. The CDR3 coding sequence is TGTGCCAGCAGCCTAACCTCTGAAGCTTTCTTT. This sequence encodes CASSLTSEAFF.

This chain connects TRBV9 to TRBJ2-1, with TRBD2 as a possible D gene (6 bases). Deletions cut 0 bases from V and 7 bases from J, with 14 bases between. CDR3 length: 15 residues. The germline gives CDR1 SGDLS, CDR2 YYNGEE. CDR3 in amino acids: CASSVVASDANEQFF. In DNA form, the CDR3 reads TGTGCCAGCAGCGTAGTAGCTAGCGATGCTAATGAGCAGTTCTTC.

The chain employs TRBV6-5 and TRBJ1-4; no reliable D call. The CDR3 is 14 residues long. V lost 6 bases and J lost 0, with 8 bases in between. The germline CDR1 and CDR2 sequences are MNHEY and SVGAGI. CDR3 loop: CASRGGPTNEKLFF. In DNA form, the CDR3 reads TGTGCCAGCAGAGGAGGTCCAACTAATGAAAAACTGTTTTTT.